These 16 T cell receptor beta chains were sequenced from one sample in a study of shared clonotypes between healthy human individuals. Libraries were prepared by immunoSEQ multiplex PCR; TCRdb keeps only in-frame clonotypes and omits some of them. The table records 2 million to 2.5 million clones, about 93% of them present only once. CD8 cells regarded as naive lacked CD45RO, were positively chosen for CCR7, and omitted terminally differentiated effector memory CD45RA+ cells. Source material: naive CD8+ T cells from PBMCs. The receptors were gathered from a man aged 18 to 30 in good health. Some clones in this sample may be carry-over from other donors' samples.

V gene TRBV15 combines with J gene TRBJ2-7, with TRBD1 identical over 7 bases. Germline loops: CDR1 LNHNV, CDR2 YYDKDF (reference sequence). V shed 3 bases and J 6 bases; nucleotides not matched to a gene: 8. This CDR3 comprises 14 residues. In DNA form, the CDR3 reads TGTGCCACCAGCAGTACCGGGACAGCTGTCGAGCAGTACTTC. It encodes CATSSTGTAVEQYF.

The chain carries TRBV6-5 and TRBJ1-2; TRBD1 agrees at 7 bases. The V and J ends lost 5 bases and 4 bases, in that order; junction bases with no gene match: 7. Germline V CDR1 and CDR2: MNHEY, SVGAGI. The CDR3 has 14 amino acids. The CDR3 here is CASSTWDRSYGYTF. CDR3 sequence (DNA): TGTGCCAGCAGTACCTGGGACAGATCCTATGGCTACACCTTC.

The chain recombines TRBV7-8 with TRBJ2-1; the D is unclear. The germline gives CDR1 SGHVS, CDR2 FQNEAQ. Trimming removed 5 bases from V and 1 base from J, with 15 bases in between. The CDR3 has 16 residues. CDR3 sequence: CASSPSRSASYNEQFF. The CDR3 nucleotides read TGTGCCAGCAGCCCCAGCCGGAGCGCTTCCTACAATGAGCAGTTCTTC.

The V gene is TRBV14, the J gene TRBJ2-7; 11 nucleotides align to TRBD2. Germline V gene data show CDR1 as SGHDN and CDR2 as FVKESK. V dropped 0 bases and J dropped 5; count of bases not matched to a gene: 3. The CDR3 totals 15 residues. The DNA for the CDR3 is TGTGCCAGCAGCCAAGATTGGGGACTAGCGGACGAGCAGTACTTC. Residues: CASSQDWGLADEQYF.

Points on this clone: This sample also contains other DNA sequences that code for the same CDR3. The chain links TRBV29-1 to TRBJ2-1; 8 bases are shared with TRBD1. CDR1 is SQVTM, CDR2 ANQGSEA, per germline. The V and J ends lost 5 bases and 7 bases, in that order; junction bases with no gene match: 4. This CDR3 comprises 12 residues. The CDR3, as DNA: TGCAGCGTTCTTACAGGGGGGAATGAGCAGTTCTTC. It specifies CSVLTGGNEQFF.

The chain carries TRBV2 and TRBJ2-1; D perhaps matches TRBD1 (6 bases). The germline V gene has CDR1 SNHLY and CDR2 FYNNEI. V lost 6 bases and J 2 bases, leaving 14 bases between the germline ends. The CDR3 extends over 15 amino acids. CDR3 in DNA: TGTGCCAGCAGCCTACAGGGTGGCCCCTACAATGAGCAGTTCTTC. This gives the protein CASSLQGGPYNEQFF.

CDR3 nucleotides: TGTGCCAGCAGGCCCCCTCGGACAGGAAACGAAGCTTTCTTT. It translates to CASRPPRTGNEAFF. The rearrangement uses TRBV28 and TRBJ1-1, with 7 positions matching TRBD1. Germline CDR1 is MDHEN and CDR2 is SYDVKM. The ends lost 6 bases at V and 8 bases at J; junction bases unmatched: 12. The CDR3 loop spans 14 amino acids.

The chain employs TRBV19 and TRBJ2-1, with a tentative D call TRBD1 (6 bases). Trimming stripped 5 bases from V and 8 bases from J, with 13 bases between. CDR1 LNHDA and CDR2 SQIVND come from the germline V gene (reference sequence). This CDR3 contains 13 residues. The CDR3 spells CASSPRTVDEQFF. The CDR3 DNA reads TGTGCCAGTAGTCCTCGGACAGTTGATGAGCAGTTCTTC. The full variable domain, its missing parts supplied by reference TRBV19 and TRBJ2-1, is DGGITQSPKYLFRKEGQNVTLSCEQNLNHDAMYWYRQDPGQGLRLIYYSQIVNDFQKGDIAEGYSVSREKKESFPLTVTSAQKNPTAFYLCASSPRTVDEQFFGPGTRLTVL.

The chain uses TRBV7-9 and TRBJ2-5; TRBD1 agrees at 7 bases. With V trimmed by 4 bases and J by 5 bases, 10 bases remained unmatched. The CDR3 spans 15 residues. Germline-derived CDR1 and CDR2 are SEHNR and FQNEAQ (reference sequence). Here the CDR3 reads CASSSRQGSGETQYF. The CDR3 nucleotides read TGTGCCAGCAGCTCCCGACAGGGATCAGGGGAGACCCAGTACTTC.

DNA for the CDR3: TGTGCCAGCAGTTGGGCCATATACGAGCAGTACTTC. As protein: CASSWAIYEQYF. This chain links TRBV28 with TRBJ2-7; no reliable D call. Trimming stripped 4 bases from V and 4 bases from J, with 8 bases between. The CDR3 covers 12 residues. Germline assignment: CDR1 MDHEN and CDR2 SYDVKM.

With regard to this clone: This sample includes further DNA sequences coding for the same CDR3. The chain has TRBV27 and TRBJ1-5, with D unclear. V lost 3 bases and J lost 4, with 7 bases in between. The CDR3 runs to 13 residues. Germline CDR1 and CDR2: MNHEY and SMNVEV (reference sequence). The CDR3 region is CASSFQGNQPQHF. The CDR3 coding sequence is TGTGCCAGCAGTTTCCAAGGTAATCAGCCCCAGCATTTT.

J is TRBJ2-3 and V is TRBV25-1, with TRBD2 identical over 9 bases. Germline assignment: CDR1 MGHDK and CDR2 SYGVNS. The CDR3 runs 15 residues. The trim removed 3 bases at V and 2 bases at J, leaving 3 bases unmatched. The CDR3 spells CASSETSGYTDTQYF. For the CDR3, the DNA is TGTGCCAGCAGTGAGACTAGCGGATACACAGATACGCAGTATTTT.

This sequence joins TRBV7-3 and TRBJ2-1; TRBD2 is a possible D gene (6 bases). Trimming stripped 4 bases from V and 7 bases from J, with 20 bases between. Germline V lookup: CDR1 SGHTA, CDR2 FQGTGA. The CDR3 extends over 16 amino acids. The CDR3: CASSSPYGGAGNEQFF. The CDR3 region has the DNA TGTGCCAGCAGCTCCCCCTATGGAGGGGCCGGGAATGAGCAGTTCTTC.

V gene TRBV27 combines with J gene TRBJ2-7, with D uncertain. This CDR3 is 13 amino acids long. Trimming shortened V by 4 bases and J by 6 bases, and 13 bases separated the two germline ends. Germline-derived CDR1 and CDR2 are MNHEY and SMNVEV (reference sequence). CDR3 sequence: CASSSNGPVEQYF. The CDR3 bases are TGTGCCAGCAGTTCCAACGGGCCAGTCGAGCAGTACTTC.

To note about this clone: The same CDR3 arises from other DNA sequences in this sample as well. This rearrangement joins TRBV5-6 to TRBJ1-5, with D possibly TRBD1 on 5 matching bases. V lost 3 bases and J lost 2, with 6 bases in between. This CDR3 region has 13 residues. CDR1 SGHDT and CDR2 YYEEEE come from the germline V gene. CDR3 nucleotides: TGTGCCAGCAGCTCGGGGGGCAATCAGCCCCAGCATTTT. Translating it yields CASSSGGNQPQHF.

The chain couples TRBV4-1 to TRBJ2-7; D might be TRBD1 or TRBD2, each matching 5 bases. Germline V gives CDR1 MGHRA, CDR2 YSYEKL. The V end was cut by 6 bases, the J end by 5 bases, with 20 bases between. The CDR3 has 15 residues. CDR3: CASRAPGTEDHEQYF. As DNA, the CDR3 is TGCGCCAGCAGGGCGCCCGGGACGGAAGACCACGAGCAGTACTTC.